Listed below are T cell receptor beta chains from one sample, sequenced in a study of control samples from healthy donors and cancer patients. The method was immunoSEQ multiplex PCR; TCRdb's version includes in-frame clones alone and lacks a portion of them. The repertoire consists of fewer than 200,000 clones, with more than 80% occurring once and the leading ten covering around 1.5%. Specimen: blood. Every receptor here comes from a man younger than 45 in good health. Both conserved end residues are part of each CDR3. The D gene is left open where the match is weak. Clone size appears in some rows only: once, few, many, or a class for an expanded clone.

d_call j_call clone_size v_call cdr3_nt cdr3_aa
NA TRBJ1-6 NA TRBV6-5 TGTGCCAGCACCCTAGGGATTTCTACCAATTCACCCCTCCACTTT CASTLGISTNSPLHF
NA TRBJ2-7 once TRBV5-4 TGTGCCAGCAGCTCGAAACGGATGCCCTACGAGCAGTACTTC CASSSKRMPYEQYF
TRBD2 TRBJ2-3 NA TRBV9 TGTGCCAGCAGCCCCCGTCCAGCGGGAGGGCAACATACGCAGTATTTT CASSPRPAGGQHTQYF
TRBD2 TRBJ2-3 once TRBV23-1 TGCGCCAGCAGTCAGCCGAAAGGACTAGCGGGGGGAACTAGCACAGATACGCAGTATTTT CASSQPKGLAGGTSTDTQYF
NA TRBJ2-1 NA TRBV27 TGTGCCAGCACTGGGACGAGGGCCCTCTACAATGAGCAGTTCTTC CASTGTRALYNEQFF
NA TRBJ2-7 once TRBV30 TGTGCCTGGAGTAGACAGTTTTCCTACGAGCAGTACTTC CAWSRQFSYEQYF
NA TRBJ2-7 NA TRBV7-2 TGTGCCAGCAGCTTAGGGGTCTACGAGCAGTACTTC CASSLGVYEQYF
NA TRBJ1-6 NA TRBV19 TGTGCCAGTAGTATGGGAGGGTATGGTAATTCACCCCTCCACTTT CASSMGGYGNSPLHF
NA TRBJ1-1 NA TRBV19 TGTGCCAGTAGAAGACCGGGTCTCCGGAACACTGAAGCTTTCTTT CASRRPGLRNTEAFF
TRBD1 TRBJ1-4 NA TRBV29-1 TGCAGCGGAAGCAGGGGGCTAGATGAAAAACTGTTTTTT CSGSRGLDEKLFF
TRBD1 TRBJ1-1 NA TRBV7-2 TGTGCCAGCAGCAGACGGACAGGGGCCGCGAACACTGAAGCTTTCTTT CASSRRTGAANTEAFF
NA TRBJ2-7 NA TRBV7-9 TGTGCCAGCAGATTCGGAGAGGACCACTACGAGCAGTACTTC CASRFGEDHYEQYF
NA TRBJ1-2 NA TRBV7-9 TGTGCCAGCAGCTCCCTGGGAGGCCAGTCCTATGGCTACACCTTC CASSSLGGQSYGYTF
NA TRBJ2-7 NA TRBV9 TGTGCCAGCAGCGTAGGAGACAGCTCCTACGAGCAGTACTTC CASSVGDSSYEQYF
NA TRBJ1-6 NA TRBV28 TGTGCCAGCAGGGCCCCGGGGGAGGGCAATTCACCCCTCCACTTT CASRAPGEGNSPLHF
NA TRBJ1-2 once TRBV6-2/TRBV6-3 TGTGCCAGCAGCCCCGGGACGGGAGGGCGGTATGGCTACACCTTC CASSPGTGGRYGYTF
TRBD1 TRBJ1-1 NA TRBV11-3 TGTGCCAGCAGCCCCGGGACAGGTTTAACTGAAGCTTTCTTT CASSPGTGLTEAFF
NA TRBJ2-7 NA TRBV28 TGTGCCAGCAGTTTCAGAGGTCCGGCAGCCTACGAGCAGTACTTC CASSFRGPAAYEQYF
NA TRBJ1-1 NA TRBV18 TGTGCCAGCTCACCGAGGGGTTTGGACGAAGCTTTCTTT CASSPRGLDEAFF
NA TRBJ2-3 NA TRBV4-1 TGCGCCAGCAGCCAAGATCTATCGGGTTCTTATACGCAGTATTTT CASSQDLSGSYTQYF
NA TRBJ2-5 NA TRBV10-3 TGTGCCATCAGCGCAGCGGGCGAGACCCAGTACTTC CAISAAGETQYF
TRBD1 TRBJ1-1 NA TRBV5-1 TGCGCCAGCAGCTTGACGGGACAGATGAACACTGAAGCTTTCTTT CASSLTGQMNTEAFF
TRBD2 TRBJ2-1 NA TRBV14 TGTGCCAGCAGCCAAAGCACCGGGACTAGGAGGATCAATGAGCAGTTCTTC CASSQSTGTRRINEQFF
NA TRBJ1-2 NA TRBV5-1 TGCGCCAGCAGCTTCCTACCCCGAACGGATGGCTACACCTTC CASSFLPRTDGYTF
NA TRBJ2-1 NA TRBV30 TGTGCCTGGAGTGTAGCGTGGACTCCCCCCTACAATGAGCAGTTCTTC CAWSVAWTPPYNEQFF
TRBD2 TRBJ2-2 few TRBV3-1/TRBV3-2 TGTGCCAGCAGCTCCTTAGCGGGGAGCACCGGGGAGCTGTTTTTT CASSSLAGSTGELFF
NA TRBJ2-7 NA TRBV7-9 TGTGCCAGCAGCCTCCTTGAGAGTTACTACGAGCAGTACTTC CASSLLESYYEQYF
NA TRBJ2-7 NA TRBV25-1 TGTGCCAGCAGTTGGGGGAAGTACGAGCAGTACTTC CASSWGKYEQYF
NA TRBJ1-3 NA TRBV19 TGTGCCAGTAGGGGATTCGACTCTGGAAACACCATATATTTT CASRGFDSGNTIYF
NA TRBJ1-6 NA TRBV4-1 TGCGCCAGCAGCCAAGCCAAGGGGGGGGTATATAATTCACCCCTCCACTTT CASSQAKGGVYNSPLHF
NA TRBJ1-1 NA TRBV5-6 TGTGCCAGCAGCTTGGACCCCAAGAACACTGAAGCTTTCTTT CASSLDPKNTEAFF
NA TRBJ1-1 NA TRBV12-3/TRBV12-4 TGTGCCAGCAGGCTTCGCACTGAAGCTTTCTTT CASRLRTEAFF
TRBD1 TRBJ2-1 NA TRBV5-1 TGCGCCAGCAGCTTGGCCCCACAGGGGGCAGGCAATGAGCAGTTCTTC CASSLAPQGAGNEQFF
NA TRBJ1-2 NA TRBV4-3 TGCGCCAGCAGCCAATCCGGGGGCAGTCATGGCTACACCTTC CASSQSGGSHGYTF
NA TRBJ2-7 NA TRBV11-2 TGTGCCAGCAGCTTACCCCCTGAGAACGAGCAGTACTTC CASSLPPENEQYF
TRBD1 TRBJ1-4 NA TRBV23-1 TGCGCCAGCAGTCAAGAAGGGGGCCATGCAACTAATGAAAAACTGTTTTTT CASSQEGGHATNEKLFF
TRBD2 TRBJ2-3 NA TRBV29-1 TGCAGCGTTGTAGCGGGCCGCGGCACAGATACGCAGTATTTT CSVVAGRGTDTQYF
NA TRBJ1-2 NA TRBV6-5 TGTGCCAGCAGTTACTGGGGTCCGGATGGCTACACCTTC CASSYWGPDGYTF
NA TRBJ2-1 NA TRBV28 TGTGCCAGCAGCCTGGCCTACAATGAGCAGTTCTTC CASSLAYNEQFF
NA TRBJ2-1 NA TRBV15 TGTGCCACCAGCAACGGGGGGCGGGGAAACTACAATGAGCAGTTCTTC CATSNGGRGNYNEQFF